Following are 18 T cell receptor beta chains from one sample sequenced in a study of human T cells and chemical hapten exposure. Time point indicated: pre-sensitization, week 0. Treatment reported: therapeutic diphenylcyclopropenone sensitization with weekly scalp DPC. One entry per CDR3 protein, called by TCRdb with MiXCR from the RACE reads. In the table there are around 380,000 distinct CDR3 sequences, 5.5% of which are singletons. The sequenced sample was whole blood, obtained in connection with sensitization to the hapten diphenylcyclopropenone (DPC). The receptors originated from a woman aged 18-30 years with alopecia areata. Some clones in this sample may be carry-over from other donors' samples.

This clonotype was found a few times. The chain links TRBV14 to TRBJ1-6; D uncertain. The CDR3 is 13 residues long. Germline assignment: CDR1 SGHDN and CDR2 FVKESK. V gave up 0 bases and J gave up 8 bases, with 5 bases separating them. CDR3 protein: CASSQDLYSPLHF. The CDR3 nucleotides are TGTGCCAGCAGCCAAGATCTTTATTCACCCCTCCACTTT.

This clonotype occurred many times. The genes are TRBV6-5 and TRBJ2-7; 7 bases line up with TRBD1. The germline V gene encodes CDR1 MNHEY and CDR2 SVGAGI. Trimming at V came to 2 bases and at J to 3 bases, leaving 7 bases not matched to a gene. The CDR3 runs 15 residues. The CDR3 loop reads CASSYDRDRLYEQYF. The CDR3 DNA reads as TGTGCCAGCAGTTACGATCGGGACAGACTCTACGAGCAGTACTTC.

This clonotype has a handful of counts. The rearrangement links TRBV6-2 or TRBV6-3 to TRBJ2-7, with D possibly TRBD1 on 5 matching bases. V shed 5 bases and J shed 3 bases, with 23 bases lying between them. The germline gives CDR1 MNHEY, CDR2 SVGEGT. The CDR3 consists of 17 residues. CDR3 protein: CASSNLDPDRSRYEQYF. In DNA form, the CDR3 reads TGTGCCAGCAGTAACTTGGACCCAGACAGATCCCGCTACGAGCAGTACTTC.

V gene TRBV24-1 combines with J gene TRBJ2-3; perhaps TRBD1 as D (5 bases). The CDR3 has 16 amino acids. From germline, CDR1 is KGHDR and CDR2 SFDVKD. Trimming removed 3 bases at V and 0 bases at J, with 12 bases between. The CDR3 region has the DNA TGTGCCACCAGTGATCACAGACAGTCCAGCACAGATACGCAGTATTTT. Protein product: CATSDHRQSSTDTQYF.

This clonotype showed up many times. The chain employs TRBV2 and TRBJ1-1; no reliable D call. The ends were cut back, 8 bases at V and 1 base at J, with 8 bases in the middle. Germline loops: CDR1 SNHLY, CDR2 FYNNEI. This CDR3 region has 12 residues. The DNA of the CDR3 is TGTGCCAGCTTCAACAGGAACACTGAAGCTTTCTTT. It codes for CASFNRNTEAFF.

This chain connects TRBV12-3 or TRBV12-4 to TRBJ2-7; 13 bases fit TRBD2. This CDR3 is 15 amino acids long. V was clipped by 6 bases and J by 2 bases; unmatched bases: 4. The CDR3 sequence is CASRATSGGTYEQYF. The CDR3 bases are TGTGCCAGCAGGGCGACTAGCGGGGGGACCTACGAGCAGTACTTC.

The CDR3 sequence is CASSQVTFYGYTF. The CDR3 DNA reads TGTGCCAGCAGCCAAGTGACGTTTTATGGCTACACCTTC. V usage is TRBV3-1 and J usage is TRBJ1-2; D remains unclear. The CDR3 is made up of 13 amino acids. Germline V CDR1 and CDR2: LGHDT, YNNKEL (reference sequence). V lost 1 base and J lost 5, with 8 bases in between.

This clonotype was seen only a few times. The chain links TRBV7-8 to TRBJ2-3, with 11 bases that match TRBD2. Trimming took 6 bases from V and 0 from J; bases not matched to a gene: 5. The CDR3 loop spans 16 amino acids. Germline CDR1 and CDR2: SGHVS and FQNEAQ. The CDR3, as DNA: TGTGCCAGCAGACTAGCGGGGGCCTTTAGCACAGATACGCAGTATTTT. As protein: CASRLAGAFSTDTQYF.

This clonotype occurred a few times. This chain links TRBV20-1 with TRBJ2-1, with 12 bases that match TRBD1. V lost 4 bases and J lost 8; bases outside the gene matches: 9. The germline CDR1 and CDR2 sequences are DFQATT and SNEGSKA (reference sequence). This CDR3 has 15 residues. In DNA, the CDR3 is TGCAGTGCTACGGACCGGGACAGGGGGCGGGATGAGCAGTTCTTC. Amino acids: CSATDRDRGRDEQFF.

This clonotype was seen at least ten times. This chain joins TRBV7-9 and TRBJ1-2; weak D call: TRBD1 (5 bases). The germline CDR1 and CDR2 sequences are SEHNR and FQNEAQ (reference sequence). Deletions cut 4 bases from V and 1 base from J, with 10 bases between. The CDR3 has 14 residues. The chain's CDR3 is CASSSQAYNYGYTF. In nucleotides, the CDR3 is TGTGCCAGCAGCTCACAGGCCTATAACTATGGCTACACCTTC.

This clonotype has just a few counts. The J gene is TRBJ2-5, the V gene TRBV6-5; D gene unclear. Trimming pared 6 bases from V and 1 base from J, leaving 6 bases between. Germline CDR1 MNHEY, CDR2 SVGAGI. This CDR3 contains 12 residues. The CDR3 sequence: CASRGIQETQYF. The CDR3 DNA is TGTGCCAGCAGGGGTATCCAAGAGACCCAGTACTTC.

The CDR3 bases are TGTGCCAGCAGTTCTGCAGGGTCTCTCTACGAGCAGTACTTC. Translated, it gives CASSSAGSLYEQYF. V is TRBV28 and J is TRBJ2-7, with D perhaps matching TRBD1 (5 bases). Germline values: CDR1 MDHEN, CDR2 SYDVKM. The CDR3 extends over 14 amino acids. V dropped 4 bases and J dropped 3 bases, with 13 bases sitting between them.

The sample holds many counts of this clonotype. The rearrangement uses TRBV20-1 and TRBJ1-1; maybe TRBD1 (6 bases). Germline loops: CDR1 DFQATT, CDR2 SNEGSKA (reference sequence). The CDR3 runs 13 residues. V was clipped by 3 bases and J by 1 base, with 9 bases between them. CDR3 in DNA: TGCAGTGCTAGTCAGGGGTCGAACACTGAAGCTTTCTTT. It codes for CSASQGSNTEAFF.

This chain connects TRBV2 to TRBJ2-3; D might be TRBD2 (6 bases). V was trimmed by 4 bases and J by 7 bases, leaving 9 bases between them. CDR1 is SNHLY, CDR2 FYNNEI, per germline. The CDR3 runs to 12 residues. DNA for the CDR3: TGTGCCAGCAGTGTACTAGCTCATACGCAGTATTTT. Translated, it gives CASSVLAHTQYF. The entire variable domain, with the rest obtained from reference TRBV2 and TRBJ2-3, is as follows: EPEVTQTPSHQVTQMGQEVILRCVPISNHLYFYWYRQILGQKVEFLVSFYNNEISEKSEIFDDQFSVERPDGSNFTLKIRSTKLEDSAMYFCASSVLAHTQYFGPGTRLTVL.

The chain combines TRBV6-5 with TRBJ1-2; D gene unclear. Germline values: CDR1 MNHEY, CDR2 SVGAGI. The ends were cut back, 0 bases at V and 5 bases at J, with 16 bases in the middle. The CDR3 length is 16 residues. CDR3 sequence: CASSYSPAQQLYGYTF. The CDR3 coding sequence is TGTGCCAGCAGTTACTCCCCGGCGCAGCAACTATATGGCTACACCTTC.

This clonotype was counted between two and nine times. The chain combines TRBV20-1 with TRBJ1-2; TRBD1 might be the D (5 bases). Germline loops: CDR1 DFQATT, CDR2 SNEGSKA (reference sequence). The CDR3 loop spans 11 amino acids. This CDR3 reads CMGRENSGYTF. DNA of the CDR3: TGCATGGGCAGGGAAAATAGTGGCTACACCTTC.

This clonotype was observed at least ten times. The chain's CDR3 is CSVEGSLAGADTQYF. The CDR3 DNA follows: TGCAGCGTTGAAGGGTCACTAGCGGGGGCAGATACGCAGTATTTT. The chain uses TRBV29-1 and TRBJ2-3, with 11 bases fitting TRBD2. Germline values: CDR1 SQVTM, CDR2 ANQGSEA. V lost 1 base to trimming and J lost 4 bases; unmatched junction nucleotides: 4. The CDR3 has 15 amino acids.

The chain recombines TRBV7-6 with TRBJ2-1, with TRBD2 identical over 11 bases. The trim removed 4 bases at V and 8 bases at J, leaving 16 bases unmatched. CDR3 length: 18 residues. CDR1 SGHVS and CDR2 FNYEAQ come from the germline V gene. The CDR3 protein is CASSSSALAGGLPDEQFF. DNA of the CDR3: TGTGCCAGCAGCTCCAGTGCCCTAGCGGGGGGTCTCCCCGATGAGCAGTTCTTC.